This TCR beta chain was documented in a study of radiotherapy plus CTLA-4 blockade in lung cancer. Across the whole study: Patients showed objective responses in roughly 19% of cases and disease control in roughly 34%. Study-wide points: Response was reportedly best predicted by early blood T cell clone dynamics, with interferon-beta. Among blood TCR repertoires after radiotherapy plus ipilimumab, tumor-derived clones expanded.

Sequencing was performed with immunoSEQ multiplex PCR; in TCRdb, only in-frame clones are kept and a portion is missing. The sample yields tens of thousands of clones, around 84% seen once. Trimming took off 6 bases at V and 6 bases at J, with 14 bases between the two ends. The CDR3 covers 13 residues. Germline V CDR1 and CDR2: MGHDK, SYGVNS. For this clone: The antigen is not known.

Those patients who had chemo-refractory metastatic non-small-cell lung cancer were given focal radiation along with CTLA-4 blockade through ipilimumab. V usage is TRBV25-1 and J usage is TRBJ1-1; D not resolved. The starting material was peripheral blood, obtained from a patient treated with radiotherapy plus ipilimumab. The receptor's source is a human donor with non-small cell lung cancer whose response to radiotherapy plus ipilimumab could not be evaluated. CDR3 loop: CASSITGWAEAFF. The CDR3 nucleotides are TGTGCCAGCAGCATAACGGGATGGGCTGAAGCTTTCTTT.